One sample yielded the 29 T cell receptor beta chains listed below, sequenced in a study of shared clonotypes between healthy human individuals. The data were produced by immunoSEQ multiplex PCR, yet TCRdb's version contains in-frame clones alone and is incomplete. The sample includes a few hundred thousand clones, over 70% of them seen just once. Sequencing input: memory CD4+ T cells sorted from blood. As for subset: CD45RA-negative fraction. These TCRs come from a young man in good health.

This clone was seen a handful of times. The rearrangement links TRBV7-3 to TRBJ2-7, with a possible D match to TRBD1 (6 bases). The CDR3 totals 13 residues. V was pared by 5 bases and J by 6 bases, with 14 bases between. Germline CDR1 reads SGHTA; CDR2 reads FQGTGA. The DNA for the CDR3 is TGTGCCAGCAGCGTTACCCAGGGGAGCGAGCAGTACTTC. It specifies CASSVTQGSEQYF.

The chain recombines TRBV6-5 with TRBJ2-7; 8 bases match TRBD1. CDR3 size: 11 residues. Germline V gene sequence: CDR1 MNHEY, CDR2 SVGAGI. V lost 7 bases and J lost 6; bases outside the gene matches: 2. CDR3 nucleotides: TGTGCCAGCACTCAGGGGGCCGAGCAGTACTTC. Translated, it gives CASTQGAEQYF.

V and J are TRBV14 and TRBJ2-1; 10 bases fit TRBD2. The CDR3 runs 16 residues. With 4 bases clipped from V and 2 bases from J, the junction kept 5 bases outside the gene matches. Per germline, CDR1 SGHDN and CDR2 FVKESK. Here the CDR3 reads CASSLTGTSAYNEQFF. In DNA form, the CDR3 reads TGTGCCAGCAGCCTAACCGGGACTAGCGCCTACAATGAGCAGTTCTTC.

The chain recombines TRBV15 with TRBJ2-5, with 7 bases lining up with TRBD2. The trim removed 5 bases at V and 5 bases at J, leaving 8 bases unmatched. This CDR3 contains 14 residues. Germline CDR1 is LNHNV and CDR2 is YYDKDF (reference sequence). The CDR3 loop reads CATSGPGRRETQYF. CDR3 bases: TGTGCCACCAGCGGACCCGGGAGGCGGGAGACCCAGTACTTC. Full variable domain (rest looked up from reference TRBV15 and TRBJ2-5): DAMVIQNPRYQVTQFGKPVTLSCSQTLNHNVMYWYQQKSSQAPKLLFHYYDKDFNNEADTPDNFQSRRPNTSFCFLDIRSPGLGDTAMYLCATSGPGRRETQYFGPGTRLLVL.

The V call is TRBV7-2, the J call TRBJ2-5; D is possibly TRBD2 (7 bases). V lost 1 base and J 1 base, leaving 13 bases between the germline ends. The CDR3 has 16 amino acids. Per germline, CDR1 SGHTA and CDR2 FQGNSA. Here the CDR3 reads CASSLERGGFQETQYF. CDR3 nucleotide sequence: TGTGCCAGCAGCTTAGAAAGGGGGGGGTTCCAAGAGACCCAGTACTTC. Combining the CDR3 with reference TRBV7-2 and TRBJ2-5 gives the whole variable domain GAGVSQSPSNKVTEKGKDVELRCDPISGHTALYWYRQSLGQGLEFLIYFQGNSAPDKSGLPSDRFSAERTGGSVSTLTIQRTQQEDSAVYLCASSLERGGFQETQYFGPGTRLLVL.

The table lists this clone with a few counts. The chain has TRBV28 and TRBJ1-2; D gene ambiguous. This CDR3 has 14 amino acids. The V end lost 3 bases, the J end lost 0 bases, and 8 bases lay between the germline ends. Germline V CDR1 and CDR2: MDHEN, SYDVKM. CDR3 nucleotide sequence: TGTGCCAGCAGTTTTGACACAGCTAACTATGGCTACACCTTC. Encoded protein: CASSFDTANYGYTF.

Only a few counts were recorded for this clone. The chain links TRBV11-2 to TRBJ2-5; 9 bases align to TRBD2. The germline V gene encodes CDR1 SGHAT and CDR2 FQNNGV. V shed 3 bases and J 5 bases; nucleotides not matched to a gene: 7. This CDR3 contains 15 residues. DNA of the CDR3: TGTGCCAGCAGCTTGGGATCCGGGACTAGCGAGACCCAGTACTTC. This sequence encodes CASSLGSGTSETQYF.

The sample holds one count of this clone. The chain employs TRBV14 and TRBJ2-3; 7 bases align to TRBD2. Germline V gene data show CDR1 as SGHDN and CDR2 as FVKESK. This CDR3 is 18 amino acids long. The ends lost 6 bases at V and 2 bases at J; junction bases unmatched: 17. The CDR3 loop reads CASRAGEIFERDTDTQYF. The CDR3 DNA is TGTGCCAGCAGGGCGGGAGAAATATTTGAGCGGGACACAGATACGCAGTATTTT. The full variable domain, in which reference TRBV14 and TRBJ2-3 provide the parts outside the CDR3, is EAGVTQFPSHSVIEKGQTVTLRCDPISGHDNLYWYRRVMGKEIKFLLHFVKESKQDESGMPNNRFLAERTGGTYSTLKVQPAELEDSGVYFCASRAGEIFERDTDTQYFGPGTRLTVL.

This clone occurred a few times. The rearrangement uses TRBV5-4 and TRBJ1-3; D uncertain. This CDR3 comprises 14 residues. Trimming took 5 bases from V and 0 from J, leaving 9 bases between them. The germline CDR1 and CDR2 sequences are SGHNT and YYREEE (reference sequence). The CDR3 DNA reads TGTGCCAGCAGTAAGGAGAGCTCTGGAAACACCATATATTTT. This codes for CASSKESSGNTIYF.

V usage is TRBV5-1 and J usage is TRBJ2-1, with D perhaps being TRBD1 or TRBD2 (6 bases each). CDR3 length: 16 residues. V lost 7 bases and J lost 9, with 26 bases in between. Germline CDR1 and CDR2: SGHRS and YFSETQ. The CDR3 region is CASGPFGGRSGGEQFF. CDR3 nucleotide sequence: TGCGCCAGCGGCCCTTTTGGGGGGCGGTCAGGCGGTGAGCAGTTCTTC.

The chain links TRBV28 to TRBJ2-1, with 12 bases aligning to TRBD2. CDR3 length: 13 residues. CDR1 MDHEN and CDR2 SYDVKM come from the germline V gene. The V gene end was trimmed by 6 bases and the J gene end by 15 bases; junction bases not matched to a gene: 9. The CDR3 region has the DNA TGTGCCAGCAGCGCAACTAGCGGGAGGTCGCGGTTCTTC. Amino acids: CASSATSGRSRFF.

V is TRBV5-1 and J is TRBJ1-5; TRBD1 matches 8 bases. CDR3 size: 15 residues. The germline CDR1 and CDR2 sequences are SGHRS and YFSETQ. Trimming at V came to 1 base and at J to 6 bases, leaving 6 bases not matched to a gene. DNA of the CDR3: TGCGCCAGCAGCTTGAGTGGACAGGGCGGTCAGCCCCAGCATTTT. Its translation is CASSLSGQGGQPQHF.

CDR3 in amino acids: CASSPILAGDLGNIQYF. CDR3 DNA: TGTGCCAGCAGTCCGATACTAGCGGGAGACCTGGGTAACATTCAGTACTTC. The gene calls are TRBV28 and TRBJ2-4; 11 bases are a match to TRBD2. CDR3 length: 17 residues. Germline lookup yields CDR1 MDHEN and CDR2 SYDVKM. The junction had 13 bases not matched to a gene; V was cut back by 5 bases and J by 7 bases.

The chain has TRBV5-1 and TRBJ2-4; D gene uncertain. Germline CDR1 and CDR2: SGHRS and YFSETQ. V lost 4 bases, J lost 0 bases, and 17 bases lay in between. This CDR3 contains 17 residues. CDR3 DNA: TGCGCCAGCAGCCCGTGGGATACAGAAGTAGCCAAAAACATTCAGTACTTC. It encodes CASSPWDTEVAKNIQYF.

There are a few counts of this clone. This rearrangement joins TRBV4-1 to TRBJ1-4; D remains ambiguous. This CDR3 spans 16 amino acids. Trimming shortened V by 0 bases and J by 6 bases, and 14 bases separated the two germline ends. The germline V gene encodes CDR1 MGHRA and CDR2 YSYEKL. The CDR3: CASSQEGRAGDEKLFF. The CDR3 DNA is TGCGCCAGCAGCCAAGAAGGTAGGGCAGGTGATGAAAAACTGTTTTTT.

The gene calls are TRBV5-5 and TRBJ2-7, with D perhaps TRBD1 (6 bases). The CDR3 extends over 15 amino acids. V lost 5 bases and J 7 bases, leaving 22 bases between the germline ends. Germline values: CDR1 SGHKS, CDR2 YYEKEE (reference sequence). For the CDR3, the DNA is TGTGCCAGCAGAGAAGAGACAGGCTATCTTTCGGAGCAGTACTTC. Protein: CASREETGYLSEQYF.

The CDR3 sequence: CASSFSQGRTDTQYF. CDR3 bases: TGTGCCAGCAGTTTTTCGCAGGGACGCACAGATACGCAGTATTTT. The chain recombines TRBV28 with TRBJ2-3, with D perhaps being TRBD1 or TRBD2 (5 bases each). Germline CDR1 reads MDHEN; CDR2 reads SYDVKM. V gave up 3 bases and J gave up 1 base, with 11 bases separating them. The CDR3 has 15 residues. Variable domain in full (rest from reference TRBV28 and TRBJ2-3): DVKVTQSSRYLVKRTGEKVFLECVQDMDHENMFWYRQDPGLGLRLIYFSYDVKMKEKGDIPEGYSVSREKKERFSLILESASTNQTSMYLCASSFSQGRTDTQYFGPGTRLTVL.

The V and J genes are TRBV28 and TRBJ2-1, with D hard to call. Per the germline V gene, CDR1 is MDHEN and CDR2 is SYDVKM. The CDR3 is 14 amino acids. The germline V and J ends were trimmed by 11 bases and 0 bases, with 14 bases remaining between them. The CDR3 sequence: CAYSYAHSYNEQFF. Written as DNA, the CDR3 is TGTGCCTACTCGTACGCTCACTCCTACAATGAGCAGTTCTTC.

The sample holds many counts of this clone. The chain carries TRBV27 and TRBJ2-7, with D possibly matching TRBD1 (5 bases). The CDR3 runs 13 residues. Germline V gene lookup returns CDR1 MNHEY and CDR2 SMNVEV (reference sequence). V lost 3 bases to trimming and J lost 4 bases, with 10 bases between them. The CDR3 sequence is CASSLGYRYEQYF. CDR3 nucleotide sequence: TGTGCCAGCAGTTTGGGGTACAGGTACGAGCAGTACTTC.

This clone has ten or more counts. The V and J genes are TRBV4-3 and TRBJ2-3; 7 nucleotides align to TRBD2. From germline, CDR1 is LGHNA and CDR2 YSLEER. The CDR3 spans 15 residues. Germline trimming cut 1 base from V and 6 bases from J; bases unmatched to any gene: 7. CDR3 sequence reads: CASSQGERDGDTQYF. CDR3 bases: TGCGCCAGCAGCCAAGGGGAGCGGGATGGCGATACGCAGTATTTT.

The CDR3 DNA sequence: TGCGCCAGCAGCTTCAATGATCTGAGCACAGATACGCAGTATTTT. Its translation: CASSFNDLSTDTQYF. V and J are TRBV5-1 and TRBJ2-3; D is unclear. Germline V gene lookup returns CDR1 SGHRS and CDR2 YFSETQ. V gave up 2 bases and J gave up 0 bases, with 10 bases separating them. There are 15 residues in the CDR3.

With respect to this clone: Additional DNA sequences in this sample encode the identical CDR3. This chain joins TRBV11-2 and TRBJ2-1; D not resolved. CDR3 length: 13 residues. Per the germline V gene, CDR1 is SGHAT and CDR2 is FQNNGV. Trimming took 0 bases from V and 5 from J, leaving 5 bases between them. The CDR3 DNA follows: TGTGCCAGCAGCTTAGATCGAAACAATGAGCAGTTCTTC. Its translation: CASSLDRNNEQFF.

This clone was observed once. J is TRBJ2-1 and V is TRBV19, with a weak D call TRBD2 (5 bases). This CDR3 has 15 amino acids. V lost 3 bases and J lost 5, with 14 bases in between. CDR1 and CDR2 from the germline V gene are LNHDA and SQIVND (reference sequence). The CDR3 region has the DNA TGTGCCAGTAGTATTTCAGCGGTAGTGAACAATGAGCAGTTCTTC. This sequence encodes CASSISAVVNNEQFF.

The chain recombines TRBV11-2 with TRBJ2-3; 10 bases line up with TRBD2. CDR1 and CDR2 (germline): SGHAT, FQNNGV. The V gene end was trimmed by 5 bases and the J gene end by 8 bases; junction bases not matched to a gene: 10. CDR3 size: 15 residues. The CDR3 DNA reads as TGTGCCAGCAGCACTACTAGCGGGGTCATGGTTACGCAGTATTTT. Its protein product is CASSTTSGVMVTQYF.

CDR3: CASSLALQGSPPGQPQHF. In DNA form, the CDR3 reads TGTGCCAGCAGCTTGGCTTTGCAGGGTAGCCCTCCAGGACAGCCCCAGCATTTT. The chain is built from TRBV5-5 and TRBJ1-5; tentative D call: TRBD1 (5 bases). Deletions cut 0 bases from V and 7 bases from J, with 23 bases between. CDR1 and CDR2 from the germline V gene are SGHKS and YYEKEE (reference sequence). This CDR3 is 18 amino acids long.

The chain carries TRBV7-8 and TRBJ2-1, with 7 bases aligning to TRBD2. CDR3 length: 15 amino acids. Germline trimming cut 7 bases from V and 2 bases from J; bases unmatched to any gene: 8. Germline CDR1 reads SGHVS; CDR2 reads FQNEAQ. The CDR3 DNA is TGTGCCAGCACCATGAGCGGGGCGACCTACAATGAGCAGTTCTTC. It codes for CASTMSGATYNEQFF.

The chain links TRBV7-2 to TRBJ2-7, with 10 bases that match TRBD1. The V gene's germline CDR1 is SGHTA and CDR2 FQGNSA. J lost 7 bases, V lost 3 bases, and 6 bases had no gene match. The CDR3 runs to 14 residues. In DNA form, the CDR3 reads TGTGCCAGCAGCTTGGACAGGGGGTTAAGGGAGCAGTACTTC. Its translation: CASSLDRGLREQYF.

On this clone: The junction departs from germline at one end; a sequencing error may be responsible. The gene calls are TRBV5-1 and TRBJ1-3; tentatively, D is TRBD1 (5 bases). The CDR3 has 16 amino acids. CDR1 is SGHRS, CDR2 YFSETQ, per germline. The CDR3 DNA sequence: TGCGCCAGCAGCCCAGCCTCAGGGAAGTCTGGAGACACCATATATTTT. This gives the protein CASSPASGKSGDTIYF.

This clone was seen a handful of times. The rearrangement joins TRBV11-2 to TRBJ1-5; TRBD1 matches 7 bases. Germline CDR1 is SGHAT and CDR2 is FQNNGV. With 5 bases clipped from V and 6 bases from J, the junction kept 7 bases outside the gene matches. The CDR3 is 14 residues long. Here the CDR3 DNA reads TGTGCCAGCAGCCGTACAGGGGCTGGTCAGCCCCAGCATTTT. Translated, it gives CASSRTGAGQPQHF.